The 10 T cell receptor beta chains below were found in one sample sequenced in a study of cytomegalovirus exposure and HLA in healthy donors. The primer mix had 60 Vbeta and 13 Jbeta primers. Libraries were prepared by immunoSEQ multiplex PCR; TCRdb keeps only in-frame clonotypes and omits some of them. Seen here are 110,000 to 150,000 clones, roughly a tenth observed once, and the top ten hold 1.5% to 2%. Sequenced input: PBMCs. Receptors originate from a male donor in good health and CMV-seronegative.

This sequence joins TRBV5-4 and TRBJ2-5; D is uncertain. This CDR3 contains 14 residues. Germline V gene sequence: CDR1 SGHNT, CDR2 YYREEE (reference sequence). Trimming removed 4 bases at V and 1 base at J, with 11 bases between. CDR3 sequence: CASSAQQLQETQYF. The CDR3 DNA is TGTGCCAGCAGCGCACAGCAACTCCAAGAGACCCAGTACTTC.

The CDR3 loop is CASSSEGARTEAFF. The CDR3 DNA follows: TGTGCCAGCAGTTCCGAGGGGGCGAGGACTGAAGCTTTCTTT. The rearrangement links TRBV28 to TRBJ1-1; 7 nucleotides agree with TRBD1. In germline, CDR1 is MDHEN, CDR2 SYDVKM. The CDR3 extends over 14 amino acids. V lost 4 bases, J lost 5 bases, and 7 bases stayed unmatched.

V and J are TRBV5-1 and TRBJ2-7, with 8 bases lining up with TRBD1. The CDR3 totals 16 residues. With 0 bases clipped from V and 0 bases from J, the junction kept 5 bases outside the gene matches. Germline values: CDR1 SGHRS, CDR2 YFSETQ. CDR3 sequence: CASSLDTGGISYEQYF. CDR3 DNA sequence: TGCGCCAGCAGCTTGGATACAGGGGGGATCTCCTACGAGCAGTACTTC.

This clone was seen a handful of times. The gene calls are TRBV18 and TRBJ2-1; 9 bases are shared with TRBD2. V shed 6 bases, J shed 6 bases, and the junction held 9 bases outside the gene matches. CDR3 length: 15 residues. Germline lookup yields CDR1 KGHSH and CDR2 LQKENI. This CDR3 reads CASSSFSGGLNEQFF. The DNA for the CDR3 is TGTGCCAGCTCGTCTTTTAGCGGGGGCCTCAATGAGCAGTTCTTC.

The gene calls are TRBV7-2 and TRBJ1-6; D remains ambiguous. CDR1 and CDR2 from the germline V gene are SGHTA and FQGNSA. The CDR3 is made up of 15 amino acids. V was shortened by 5 bases and J by 0 bases, with 8 bases between the two germline ends. This chain's CDR3 is CASSEQSSYNSPLHF. The CDR3 bases are TGTGCCAGCAGCGAACAGAGCTCCTATAATTCACCCCTCCACTTT.

This clone has more than one count but fewer than ten. The V call is TRBV25-1, the J call TRBJ1-1; TRBD1 matches at 9 bases. With V trimmed by 7 bases and J by 3 bases, 6 bases remained unmatched. The CDR3 is made up of 14 amino acids. The V gene's germline CDR1 is MGHDK and CDR2 SYGVNS. The CDR3 DNA follows: TGTGCCAGCATCGGCGACAGGGGGGACACTGAAGCTTTCTTT. This translates into CASIGDRGDTEAFF.

V usage is TRBV7-2 and J usage is TRBJ1-5, with TRBD1 identical over 9 bases. The CDR3 is 16 residues long. Germline CDR1 is SGHTA and CDR2 is FQGNSA. Trimming removed 7 bases from V and 2 bases from J; junction bases left unmatched: 9. CDR3 residues: CASKRDRVGGNQPQHF. In nucleotides, the CDR3 is TGTGCCAGCAAACGGGACAGGGTAGGAGGCAATCAGCCCCAGCATTTT.

This clone occurred a few times. This sequence joins TRBV5-1 and TRBJ2-1, with TRBD2 as a possible D gene (6 bases). In germline, CDR1 is SGHRS, CDR2 YFSETQ. V lost 5 bases and J 9 bases, leaving 18 bases between the germline ends. This CDR3 has 14 residues. CDR3 amino acids: CASSRELVGGEQFF. The DNA of the CDR3 is TGCGCCAGCAGTCGTGAATTAGTGGGGGGTGAGCAGTTCTTC.

This clone showed up just a few times. The chain employs TRBV6-5 and TRBJ1-3, with D perhaps matching TRBD1 (6 bases). V gave up 6 bases and J gave up 1 base, with 10 bases separating them. CDR3 length: 14 amino acids. Germline V gene data show CDR1 as MNHEY and CDR2 as SVGAGI. The CDR3 bases are TGTGCCAGCAGACAGGGTACGTCTGGAAACACCATATATTTT. Its translation is CASRQGTSGNTIYF.

V gene TRBV18 combines with J gene TRBJ2-2, with no clear D. Germline V CDR1 and CDR2: KGHSH, LQKENI. The germline V and J ends were trimmed by 0 bases and 8 bases, with 10 bases remaining between them. The length of the CDR3 is 14 residues. The CDR3 reads CASSPPNSLGELFF. The CDR3 DNA reads TGTGCCAGCTCACCACCGAACAGCCTAGGGGAGCTGTTTTTT.